This T cell receptor (beta chain) was sequenced in a study of CD8 T cells in Susac syndrome. Random hexamers were used to reverse transcribe about 0.5 to 1 ug of RNA. The authors amplified TCR beta CDR3 across 54 Vbeta and 13 Jbeta using immunoSEQ multiplex PCR. TCRdb recomputed calls from the immunoSEQ multiplex PCR reads with MiXCR, one row per CDR3 protein. The data hold 150,000 to 250,000 distinct CDR3 sequences, with about 96% observed a single time. Sequencing targeted TCR beta in blood CD8+ and CD4+ T cells. Negative isolation was used for CD8+ and CD4+ T cells, and FACS enrichment was applied to TEMRA cells. This CDR3 region has 13 residues. Trimming took 5 bases from V and 3 from J, leaving 11 bases between them. The V gene's germline CDR1 is GTSNPN and CDR2 SVGIG (reference sequence).

This clonotype originated in a human donor with multiple sclerosis. The V gene is TRBV30, the J gene TRBJ1-5; tentatively, D is TRBD1 (5 bases). The sequenced material came from CD4+ T cells from PBMCs. CDR3 residues: CAWQTAFNQPQHF. The CDR3 DNA reads TGTGCCTGGCAGACAGCTTTCAATCAGCCCCAGCATTTT.